This paragraph covers one TCR beta chain sequence. In the original analysis: Using reference gene primer amplification, nucleated cell counts were estimated. Clones were sequenced by immunoSEQ multiplex PCR, and TCRdb holds only the in-frame ones, with some missing. V, J and clone size are those of that table, while D and trimming were read from the DNA. The sample lists 400,000 to 550,000 clones; approximately 90% were seen once. V lost 1 base and J lost 8, with 17 bases in between. The CDR3 runs to 15 residues. Germline CDR1 is SEHNR and CDR2 is FQNEAQ (reference sequence). The sample is drawn from a study of blood T cell repertoires in COVID-19.

The source is a woman in her 30s with acute or convalescent COVID-19. The rearrangement joins TRBV7-9 to TRBJ1-2, with unresolved D. Sequenced sample: peripheral blood. The CDR3 sequence is CASSLVAALRGGYTF. The CDR3 nucleotides read TGTGCCAGCAGCTTAGTGGCAGCCCTCCGAGGGGGCTACACCTTC.